This T cell receptor beta chain was sequenced for a study of cytomegalovirus exposure and HLA in healthy donors. As for the study in general: Counted in an early data release were approximately 85 million unique TCRs from HLA-typed donors.

Germline V gives CDR1 LGHNT, CDR2 FRNRAP. This CDR3 has 15 residues. V lost 3 bases and J lost 8; bases outside the gene matches: 9. Researchers ran the PCR with 60 Vbeta and 13 Jbeta primers. Method: immunoSEQ multiplex PCR; TCRdb's copy keeps in-frame clones and lacks some. The sample gives 130,000 or so clones, approximately 61% of which show up once; 2.4% is in the top ten. General observations from the study: The productive fraction for most TCR beta V segments was about 87% or about 30% in an earlier analysis. Donors were assumed by presence/absence analyses to have roughly uniform sequencing depth. Using a false discovery rate of 0.05, a later analysis showed that approximately 17,000 TCR beta sequences were associated with HLA alleles.

A note on this clone: Its target is not known.

This chain connects TRBV12-5 to TRBJ2-1, with 8 bases fitting TRBD1. The clonotype was recovered from a woman aged 40 to 55 in good health and CMV-seronegative. Sequencing was performed on PBMCs. The CDR3 DNA follows: TGTGCTAGTGGTTTAGGGGACAGGAGGAAGGATGAGCAGTTCTTC. It codes for CASGLGDRRKDEQFF.